Below, 27 T cell receptor beta chains from the same sample are listed, as sequenced in a study of CD8+CD57+ T cells in acquired aplastic anemia. Profiling of TCR beta VDJ combinations and CDR3 sequences used genomic DNA as template. TCRdb re-called the reads through MiXCR, storing one row per CDR3 protein. The repertoire holds roughly 150,000 distinct CDR3 sequences, around 40% seen once, with about 1.1% in the top ten. Specimen: sorted CD4+, CD8+, or CD8+CD57+ T cells (not recorded which) from PBMCs. These receptors came from a human donor in good health.

This chain connects TRBV11-2 to TRBJ2-5; the D is unclear. Germline CDR1 is SGHAT and CDR2 is FQNNGV. The CDR3 loop spans 8 amino acids. Trimming cost V 9 bases and J 5 bases, with 1 base left between them. The CDR3 DNA sequence: TGTGCCAGGGAGACCCAGTACTTC. Its protein product is CARETQYF. Using reference TRBV11-2 and TRBJ2-5 for the parts outside the CDR3, the full variable domain is EAGVAQSPRYKIIEKRQSVAFWCNPISGHATLYWYQQILGQGPKLLIQFQNNGVVDDSQLPKDRFSAERLKGVDSTLKIQPAKLEDSAVYLCARETQYFGPGTRLLVL.

There are a few counts of this clonotype. The rearrangement uses TRBV11-3 and TRBJ2-6, with TRBD1 as a possible D gene (6 bases). Trimming stripped 5 bases from V and 3 bases from J, with 11 bases between. This CDR3 spans 15 amino acids. Germline lookup yields CDR1 SGHNT and CDR2 YENEEA. The CDR3 nucleotides are TGTGCCAGCAGCCAGGGGCACTTTGGGGCCAACGTCCTGACTTTC. This encodes CASSQGHFGANVLTF.

This clonotype occurred many times. The CDR3 DNA reads TGTGCCAGCAGCCGGGAGACCCAGTACTTC. Residues: CASSRETQYF. The chain combines TRBV28 with TRBJ2-5; D ambiguous. Trimming stripped 6 bases from V and 5 bases from J, with 4 bases between. Germline-derived CDR1 and CDR2 are MDHEN and SYDVKM. The CDR3 loop spans 10 amino acids. Using reference TRBV28 and TRBJ2-5 for the parts outside the CDR3, the full variable domain is DVKVTQSSRYLVKRTGEKVFLECVQDMDHENMFWYRQDPGLGLRLIYFSYDVKMKEKGDIPEGYSVSREKKERFSLILESASTNQTSMYLCASSRETQYFGPGTRLLVL.

This sequence joins TRBV15 and TRBJ1-2; D unclear. V lost 3 bases to trimming and J lost 6 bases, with 14 bases between them. The CDR3 is 14 amino acids. Germline V gene data show CDR1 as LNHNV and CDR2 as YYDKDF (reference sequence). CDR3 bases: TGTGCCACCAGCAGGTTCGTGGGCCCTGATGGCTACACCTTC. Protein sequence: CATSRFVGPDGYTF.

This CDR3 reads CASTGGQETQYF. CDR3 bases: TGCGCCAGCACGGGGGGCCAAGAGACCCAGTACTTC. The chain is built from TRBV5-1 and TRBJ2-5; 7 bases are a match to TRBD2. The V gene's germline CDR1 is SGHRS and CDR2 YFSETQ. This CDR3 region has 12 residues. The V and J ends lost 6 bases and 1 base, in that order; junction bases with no gene match: 0.

This clonotype was counted at least ten times. The chain has TRBV2 and TRBJ2-7; D may be TRBD2 (6 bases). Germline V gene sequence: CDR1 SNHLY, CDR2 FYNNEI. The germline V and J ends were trimmed by 4 bases and 2 bases, with 15 bases remaining between them. The CDR3 extends over 15 amino acids. The CDR3: CASSVSGGGTYEQYF. The CDR3 nucleotides are TGTGCCAGCAGTGTTTCTGGGGGAGGAACCTACGAGCAGTACTTC.

This clonotype was found many times. This chain joins TRBV19 and TRBJ1-5; D is unresolved. V was cut by 1 base and J by 8 bases, with 6 bases left in between. Germline V lookup: CDR1 LNHDA, CDR2 SQIVND (reference sequence). The CDR3 contains 12 residues. CDR3 nucleotides: TGTGCCAGTAGTATAGTCCACGAGCCCCAGCATTTT. Encoded protein: CASSIVHEPQHF.

In its sample, this clonotype was seen many times. CDR3 sequence: CARSLRGLYEQYF. DNA for the CDR3: TGCGCCAGGTCTCTCCGAGGGCTCTACGAGCAGTACTTC. The gene calls are TRBV10-1 and TRBJ2-7, with D possibly matching TRBD2 (5 bases). CDR1 is WNHNN and CDR2 is SYGVQD in the germline V gene (reference sequence). Trimming took off 9 bases at V and 3 bases at J, with 15 bases between the two ends. The CDR3 is 13 amino acids.

This clonotype has only one observation. J is TRBJ2-1 and V is TRBV7-3, with D tentatively TRBD2 (6 bases). Per germline, CDR1 SGHTA and CDR2 FQGTGA. The CDR3 covers 15 residues. V lost 3 bases to trimming and J lost 8 bases, with 17 bases between them. The chain's CDR3 is CASSFGGMGHDEQFF. The CDR3 DNA follows: TGTGCCAGCAGCTTCGGCGGGATGGGGCACGATGAGCAGTTCTTC.

The chain couples TRBV24-1 to TRBJ2-1; TRBD1 is a possible D gene (6 bases). The CDR3 covers 12 residues. The V gene's germline CDR1 is KGHDR and CDR2 SFDVKD. In DNA form, the CDR3 reads TGTGCTCAGCAGGGGCCGTACAATGAGCAGTTCTTC. This gives the protein CAQQGPYNEQFF.

In this sample, this clonotype turned up a few times. The rearrangement links TRBV5-6 to TRBJ2-2; 8 nucleotides match TRBD1. Germline CDR1 SGHDT, CDR2 YYEEEE. The CDR3 has 17 amino acids. The J segment lost 2 bases and the V segment lost 0 bases, leaving 6 bases of the junction unmatched. The CDR3 nucleotides read TGTGCCAGCAGCTTGGATCTCGGACAGGGTAACACCGGGGAGCTGTTTTTT. Its protein is CASSLDLGQGNTGELFF.

This clonotype came up many times. This sequence joins TRBV5-4 and TRBJ1-6; the D is unclear. Germline loops: CDR1 SGHNT, CDR2 YYREEE (reference sequence). The CDR3 extends over 16 amino acids. The germline V and J ends were trimmed by 3 bases and 10 bases, with 20 bases remaining between them. CDR3 in DNA: TGTGCCAGCAGCTCCGGGCTACATGCGGGAACGTCACCCCTCCACTTT. Translating gives CASSSGLHAGTSPLHF.

A word on this clonotype: Given a much more abundant clone one base away, this may be a read error. V usage is TRBV12-3 or TRBV12-4 and J usage is TRBJ1-3; D perhaps matches TRBD1 (6 bases). This CDR3 contains 15 residues. The CDR3 nucleotides are TGTGCCCGCAGTCCTCAGGGGATCGCTGGAAACACCATATATTTT. As protein: CARSPQGIAGNTIYF.

The table lists this clonotype with a count of one. The rearrangement uses TRBV20-1 and TRBJ1-1; tentative D call: TRBD1 (6 bases). V shed 5 bases and J shed 4 bases, with 17 bases lying between them. CDR1 is DFQATT, CDR2 SNEGSKA, per germline (reference sequence). This CDR3 has 14 amino acids. CDR3 in amino acids: CSAPTSQGFTEAFF. The CDR3 bases are TGCAGTGCTCCGACATCACAGGGATTCACTGAAGCTTTCTTT.

This clonotype has a count of ten or more. The rearrangement links TRBV29-1 to TRBJ2-3, with TRBD2 matching over 9 bases. This CDR3 comprises 15 residues. Germline CDR1 reads SQVTM; CDR2 reads ANQGSEA. The V gene end was trimmed by 1 base and the J gene end by 3 bases; junction bases not matched to a gene: 5. Here the CDR3 reads CSVEGPAGGTDTQYF. The CDR3 nucleotides read TGCAGCGTTGAAGGACCAGCGGGGGGAACAGATACGCAGTATTTT.

This chain connects TRBV7-8 to TRBJ1-4, with D perhaps TRBD1 (6 bases). The CDR3 totals 16 residues. Trimming took 6 bases from V and 0 from J, leaving 14 bases between them. Germline CDR1 is SGHVS and CDR2 is FQNEAQ. The CDR3: CASRDPRGATNEKLFF. The CDR3 DNA follows: TGTGCCAGCAGGGACCCCAGGGGAGCAACTAATGAAAAACTGTTTTTT.

Notes on this clonotype: The junction does not match germline at one end; this may be a read error. The CDR3 sequence is CASSGPFEQFF. CDR3 nucleotide sequence: TGTGCCTCCAGCGGTCCCTTTGAGCAGTTCTTT. The gene calls are TRBV10-3 and TRBJ2-1, with D perhaps TRBD2 (5 bases). From germline, CDR1 is ENHRY and CDR2 SYGVKD. The CDR3 runs 11 residues.

The chain employs TRBV6-4 and TRBJ2-2, with 7 nucleotides matching TRBD2. Germline V gene data show CDR1 as MRHNA and CDR2 as SNTAGT. This CDR3 is built from 14 residues. V shed 4 bases, J shed 3 bases, and the junction held 2 bases outside the gene matches. The CDR3 DNA reads TGTGCCAGCAGTGTGCTAGCGGACACCGGGGAGCTGTTTTTT. Its protein product is CASSVLADTGELFF.

This clonotype has a count of ten or more. This chain joins TRBV5-1 and TRBJ2-3; 9 bases map to TRBD2. Germline V CDR1 and CDR2: SGHRS, YFSETQ. The CDR3 runs 18 residues. V lost 0 bases to trimming and J lost 1 base; unmatched junction nucleotides: 9. The CDR3 coding sequence is TGCGCCAGCAGCTTGGGTAGCGGGAGCTGGAGGGGCACAGATACGCAGTATTTT. Encoded protein: CASSLGSGSWRGTDTQYF.

The chain recombines TRBV24-1 with TRBJ1-1; TRBD1 is a possible D gene (5 bases). The length of the CDR3 is 13 residues. The germline CDR1 and CDR2 sequences are KGHDR and SFDVKD. The V end was cut by 5 bases, the J end by 1 base, with 7 bases between. In DNA form, the CDR3 reads TGTGCCACCAGTGGACAGCCGAACACTGAAGCTTTCTTT. Its translation is CATSGQPNTEAFF.

This clonotype was seen a few times. The chain is built from TRBV18 and TRBJ1-6; D not resolved. The CDR3 runs 13 residues. Germline CDR1 KGHSH, CDR2 LQKENI. The V and J ends lost 3 bases and 8 bases respectively, with 8 bases between them. This chain's CDR3 is CASSPGLYSPLHF. CDR3 coding DNA: TGTGCCAGCTCACCGGGCCTTTATTCACCCCTCCACTTT.

This clonotype was observed many times. The rearrangement uses TRBV7-2 and TRBJ2-3; D not certain. The CDR3 sequence is 15 residues long. The V gene's germline CDR1 is SGHTA and CDR2 FQGNSA. V lost 5 bases, J lost 4 bases, and 16 bases lay in between. As DNA, the CDR3 is TGTGCCAGCAGCCGGCCTGATTTAGGGCCAGATACGCAGTATTTT. It translates to CASSRPDLGPDTQYF.

This chain joins TRBV29-1 and TRBJ2-7; maybe TRBD2 (5 bases). CDR1 SQVTM and CDR2 ANQGSEA come from the germline V gene. There are 11 residues in the CDR3. Trimming pared 7 bases from V and 3 bases from J, leaving 10 bases between. The CDR3 loop reads CSAPAGYEQYF. The DNA for the CDR3 is TGCAGCGCTCCGGCGGGCTACGAGCAGTACTTC.

This clonotype was found many times. The chain couples TRBV10-1 to TRBJ2-1; 7 bases agree with TRBD1. Germline V gene lookup returns CDR1 WNHNN and CDR2 SYGVQD (reference sequence). The CDR3 covers 15 residues. Unmatched junction bases numbered 4, after V lost 0 bases and J lost 5 bases. CDR3 in DNA: TGCGCCAGCAGTGAGTCGGACAGGCAAAACAATGAGCAGTTCTTC. Protein sequence: CASSESDRQNNEQFF.

This clonotype has a count of ten or more. This rearrangement joins TRBV19 to TRBJ2-7; D perhaps matches TRBD1 (6 bases). This CDR3 is built from 13 residues. Germline values: CDR1 LNHDA, CDR2 SQIVND (reference sequence). Deletions cut 5 bases from V and 0 bases from J, with 8 bases between. This chain's CDR3 is CASSGTYSYEQYF. The CDR3 DNA sequence: TGTGCCAGTAGTGGGACATACTCCTACGAGCAGTACTTC.

At least ten counts were recorded for this clonotype. V is TRBV7-9 and J is TRBJ2-2; 8 bases line up with TRBD2. Germline CDR1 and CDR2: SEHNR and FQNEAQ (reference sequence). The CDR3 sequence is 16 residues long. V dropped 1 base and J dropped 2; count of bases not matched to a gene: 3. This CDR3 is CASSLGTSGNTGELFF. The CDR3, as DNA: TGTGCCAGCAGCTTAGGCACTAGCGGAAACACCGGGGAGCTGTTTTTT.

At least ten counts were recorded for this clonotype. V is TRBV6-2 or TRBV6-3 and J is TRBJ2-7; D is perhaps TRBD1 (6 bases). The V gene lost 2 bases and the J gene lost 4 bases, with 18 bases spanning the gap. CDR1 is MNHEY and CDR2 is SVGEGT in the germline V gene. CDR3 length: 16 amino acids. The CDR3, as DNA: TGTGCCAGCAGTTACGGGCCTTTGGGGGCGCGGTACGAGCAGTACTTC. The encoded protein is CASSYGPLGARYEQYF.